The sequence of this T cell receptor (beta chain) was determined in a study of cytomegalovirus exposure and HLA in healthy donors. Across the study: Per a later analysis, the approximately 690 first-cohort and fewer than 150 validation repertoires shared one platform. Study conclusions and caveats: Rarity held for most TCR sequences, but there were some public TCRs that occurred in many donors. Using the classifier, cytomegalovirus status was reportedly diagnosed with high specificity and sensitivity. Subsequent analysis found a tendency for first-cohort TCR clusters to co-occur within the 95 to 150 validation repertoires.

Sequencing was performed with immunoSEQ multiplex PCR; in TCRdb, only in-frame clones are kept and a portion is missing. Altogether 200,000 or so clones are present, 88% being singletons, with the ten largest covering about 3%. On this clone itself: No antigen is known for it.

The receptor was derived from a woman between 18 and 29 years old in good health and CMV-seronegative. Material for sequencing was PBMCs.

This chain's CDR3 is CASSNVGGQPQHF. The DNA of the CDR3 is TGTGCCAGTAGTAATGTGGGAGGGCAGCCCCAGCATTTT. The chain couples TRBV19 to TRBJ1-5; D unresolved. The CDR3 has 13 residues. V shed 4 bases and J shed 7 bases, with 11 bases lying between them. Germline assignment: CDR1 LNHDA and CDR2 SQIVND (reference sequence).